The sequence of this TCR beta chain was determined in a study of shared clonotypes between healthy human individuals. V was shortened by 0 bases and J by 1 base, with 14 bases between the two germline ends. CDR3 length: 17 amino acids. Germline values: CDR1 SGHTS, CDR2 YDEGEE. Study-wide points: Sampling included only blood; tissue repertoires likely differ. How much donors shared clonotypes was expected to be affected by sequencing depth.

In the case of this clone: Antigen unknown.

What was sequenced on ten immunoSEQ deep assay plates was unsorted PBMC DNA. Profiling relied on immunoSEQ multiplex PCR, and the TCRdb table lists in-frame clones only, not all of them. Of over 400,000 clones listed, roughly 80% are singletons. Sequencing used PBMCs. The receptor's source is a woman between 40 and 50 years old in good health. Some clones in this sample may be carry-over from other donors' samples. This chain connects TRBV5-8 to TRBJ1-5; no reliable D call. For the CDR3, the DNA is TGTGCCAGCAGCTTGGAGGTACCGCTGTCCAGCAATCAGCCCCAGCATTTT. Its translation: CASSLEVPLSSNQPQHF.